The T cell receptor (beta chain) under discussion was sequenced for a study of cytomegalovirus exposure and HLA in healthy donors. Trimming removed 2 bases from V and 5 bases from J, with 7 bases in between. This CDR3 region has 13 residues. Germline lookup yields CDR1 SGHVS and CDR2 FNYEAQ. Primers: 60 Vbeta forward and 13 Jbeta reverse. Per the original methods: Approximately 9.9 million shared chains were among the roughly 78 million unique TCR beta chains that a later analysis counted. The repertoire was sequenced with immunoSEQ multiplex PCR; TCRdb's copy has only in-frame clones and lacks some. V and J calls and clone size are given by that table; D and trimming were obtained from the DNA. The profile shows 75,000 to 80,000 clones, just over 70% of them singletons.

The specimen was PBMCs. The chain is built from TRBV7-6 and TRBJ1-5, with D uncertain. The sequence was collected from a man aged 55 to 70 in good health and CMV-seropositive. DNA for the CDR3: TGTGCCAGCAGCTTAAGGGAGGATCAGCCCCAGCATTTT. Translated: CASSLREDQPQHF.